This T cell receptor (beta chain) was captured by sequencing in a study of OX40 agonist ivuxolimab in advanced cancers. To note about this clone: The antigen is not known.

Regarding the study as a whole: The mean number of expanded clones was higher in CD8+ T cells than in CD4+. Dosing at 0.1 to 3.0 mg/kg was accompanied by clonal expansion of CD4+ and CD8+ blood T cells by week 6. Antigens targeted by the expanded peripheral T cells were not determined.

The germline V and J ends were trimmed by 1 base and 5 bases, with 10 bases remaining between them. Germline CDR1 and CDR2: MNHEY and SVGAGI. The CDR3 contains 14 residues. Patients were ineligible given autoimmune disease history or systemic immunosuppression. Libraries were prepared by immunoSEQ multiplex PCR; TCRdb keeps only in-frame clonotypes and omits some of them. The sample lists some 80,000 clones, about 81% occurring once. The input for sequencing was CD4+ or CD8+ T cells sorted from blood, taken in a trial of the OX40 agonist ivuxolimab. The TCR was taken from an adult with an advanced solid tumor such as melanoma, head and neck, liver or kidney cancer. The chain is built from TRBV6-5 and TRBJ2-3; D may correspond to TRBD1 or TRBD2 (5 bases each). In DNA form, the CDR3 reads TGTGCCAGCAGTTACTTCCTTGGGGGAGATACGCAGTATTTT. Protein: CASSYFLGGDTQYF.